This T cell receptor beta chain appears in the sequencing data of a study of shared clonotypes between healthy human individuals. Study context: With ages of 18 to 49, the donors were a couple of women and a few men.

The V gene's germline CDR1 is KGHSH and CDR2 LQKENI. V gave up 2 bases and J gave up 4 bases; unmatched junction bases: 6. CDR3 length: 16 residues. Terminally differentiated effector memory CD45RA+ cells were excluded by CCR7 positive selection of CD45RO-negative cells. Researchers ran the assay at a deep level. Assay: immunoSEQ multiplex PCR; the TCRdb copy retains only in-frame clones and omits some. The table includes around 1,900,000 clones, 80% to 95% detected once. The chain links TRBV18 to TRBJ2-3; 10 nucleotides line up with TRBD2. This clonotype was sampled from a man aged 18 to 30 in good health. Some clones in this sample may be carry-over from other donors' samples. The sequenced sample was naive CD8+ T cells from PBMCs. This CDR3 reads CASSPIKSGRADTQYF. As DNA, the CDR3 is TGTGCCAGCTCACCAATTAAAAGCGGGAGGGCAGATACGCAGTATTTT.